The 11 T cell receptor beta chains listed next were all sequenced from one sample in a study of PD-1 blockade in classical Hodgkin lymphoma. Every patient experienced relapse after autologous stem cell transplantation, and brentuximab vedotin exposure varied. Only in-frame clones appear in the TCRdb table, and some are missing; sequencing was by immunoSEQ multiplex PCR. The top ten hold under 8% of the sample, which has 100,000 or so clones, around 89% seen once. The sample in question was peripheral blood mononuclear cells (PBMCs), obtained before the second cycle of nivolumab. The receptors were gathered from a human donor with classical Hodgkin lymphoma.

The chain combines TRBV5-8 with TRBJ2-7; tentative D call: TRBD1 (5 bases). There are 12 residues in the CDR3. V lost 1 base and J 3 bases, leaving 5 bases between the germline ends. Germline V gene sequence: CDR1 SGHTS, CDR2 YDEGEE. CDR3 sequence reads: CASSLRGYEQYF. CDR3 nucleotide sequence: TGTGCCAGCAGCTTGAGGGGCTACGAGCAGTACTTC.

This chain joins TRBV5-1 and TRBJ1-4, with D perhaps TRBD1 (6 bases). Trimming pared 4 bases from V and 3 bases from J, leaving 19 bases between. Germline lookup yields CDR1 SGHRS and CDR2 YFSETQ. This CDR3 is built from 17 residues. CDR3 DNA: TGCGCCAGCAGCCCTCCCCCCGACAGGATTTCTAATGAAAAACTGTTTTTT. The encoded protein is CASSPPPDRISNEKLFF.

Judged by abundance, this clone is medium-sized. This sequence joins TRBV19 and TRBJ1-5; D uncertain. The CDR3 covers 15 residues. Germline V gene data show CDR1 as LNHDA and CDR2 as SQIVND (reference sequence). Trimming removed 6 bases from V and 2 bases from J, with 14 bases in between. The DNA for the CDR3 is TGTGCCAGTAGAAACCTGTTGGGCGGCAATCAGCCCCAGCATTTT. Translated: CASRNLLGGNQPQHF.

This clone was seen a handful of times. The chain links TRBV19 to TRBJ1-5, with TRBD1 identical over 8 bases. The germline V gene has CDR1 LNHDA and CDR2 SQIVND (reference sequence). V was pared by 6 bases and J by 2 bases, with 9 bases of the junction left unmatched. The CDR3 contains 16 residues. The CDR3 reads CASSERGQEGNQPQHF. Here the CDR3 DNA reads TGTGCCAGTAGCGAAAGGGGACAGGAGGGCAATCAGCCCCAGCATTTT.

The rearrangement links TRBV9 to TRBJ1-6; 7 bases align to TRBD1. J gave up 7 bases and V 0 bases, and 4 bases lay outside the gene matches. This CDR3 is 15 amino acids long. Germline V lookup: CDR1 SGDLS, CDR2 YYNGEE. The CDR3 region is CASSVDTGANSPLHF. The CDR3 bases are TGTGCCAGCAGCGTAGACACAGGGGCCAATTCACCCCTCCACTTT.

This chain joins TRBV7-8 and TRBJ1-5; D is uncertain. Between the trimmed V and J ends, which lost 5 bases and 0 bases, there was a span of 11 bases. Germline-derived CDR1 and CDR2 are SGHVS and FQNEAQ. The CDR3 is 15 residues long. The CDR3 spells CASSPGPYSNQPQHF. The CDR3 DNA is TGTGCCAGCAGCCCCGGACCTTATAGCAATCAGCCCCAGCATTTT. The variable domain in full, completed from reference TRBV7-8 and TRBJ1-5, reads GAGVSQSPRYKVAKRGQDVALRCDPISGHVSLFWYQQALGQGPEFLTYFQNEAQLDKSGLPSDRFFAERPEGSVSTLKIQRTQQEDSAVYLCASSPGPYSNQPQHFGDGTRLSIL.

The rearrangement links TRBV19 to TRBJ2-7; TRBD2 matches at 11 bases. The CDR3 extends over 16 amino acids. After removal of 3 bases from V and 4 bases from J, the junction contained 8 bases not matched to a gene. The V gene's germline CDR1 is LNHDA and CDR2 SQIVND (reference sequence). The CDR3 spells CASSIGLAGGFYEQYF. In DNA form, the CDR3 reads TGTGCCAGTAGTATTGGTCTAGCGGGGGGCTTTTACGAGCAGTACTTC.

The chain carries TRBV19 and TRBJ1-1; TRBD1 agrees at 8 bases. V lost 1 base, J lost 2 bases, and 6 bases stayed unmatched. Looked up from germline, CDR1 is LNHDA and CDR2 is SQIVND (reference sequence). The CDR3 runs 16 residues. The DNA for the CDR3 is TGTGCCAGTAGTATAGGGTTCAGGGGGCGTAACACTGAAGCTTTCTTT. It is translated as CASSIGFRGRNTEAFF.

The chain joins TRBV19 to TRBJ1-3; 10 bases map to TRBD1. The CDR3 covers 15 residues. V trimming: 10 bases; J trimming: 4 bases; junction bases outside the gene matches: 10. Germline V gene sequence: CDR1 LNHDA, CDR2 SQIVND (reference sequence). CDR3 sequence (DNA): TGTGCCACCAGACCGGGACAGGGGTCCGGAAACACCATATATTTT. Translated, it gives CATRPGQGSGNTIYF.

The chain combines TRBV5-1 with TRBJ2-1; D possibly corresponds to TRBD2 (6 bases). The CDR3 extends over 15 amino acids. The germline V and J ends were trimmed by 6 bases and 0 bases, with 13 bases remaining between them. CDR1 is SGHRS, CDR2 YFSETQ, per germline. CDR3 residues: CASKVRGDSYNEQFF. In DNA form, the CDR3 reads TGCGCCAGCAAAGTCCGCGGGGACTCCTACAATGAGCAGTTCTTC. Supplemented by reference TRBV5-1 and TRBJ2-1, the full variable domain reads KAGVTQTPRYLIKTRGQQVTLSCSPISGHRSVSWYQQTPGQGLQFLFEYFSETQRNKGNFPGRFSGRQFSNSRSEMNVSTLELGDSALYLCASKVRGDSYNEQFFGPGTRLTVL.

The V gene is TRBV7-9, the J gene TRBJ2-7; D is possibly TRBD1 (5 bases). The CDR3 loop spans 14 amino acids. V lost 1 base to trimming and J lost 1 base, with 8 bases between them. The germline V gene encodes CDR1 SEHNR and CDR2 FQNEAQ (reference sequence). In nucleotides, the CDR3 is TGTGCCAGCAGCTTAGAAGACAGTTCCTACGAGCAGTACTTC. This translates into CASSLEDSSYEQYF.